Sequencing of this TCR beta chain was carried out in a study of CXCR3-negative and CXCR3-positive naive CD8 T cells. Study-wide results and limits: Memory CD8+ cells showed much lower diversity, while both naive subsets were comparably high. In naive cells, CXCR3-negative and CXCR3-positive subsets had similar TRBV-TRBJ usage; memory cells differed. When CXCR3-positive naive cells were set against CXCR3-negative naive cells, the former had more hydrophobic TRB CDR3s. TRB CDR3 properties were used to infer TCR strength, and surface CD5 was comparable between naive subsets.

On this clonotype: No antigen is known for it.

CDR3 size: 14 residues. CDR1 and CDR2 (germline): SEHNR, FQNEAQ (reference sequence). All TRB cDNA libraries came from 5' RACE performed with UMI labels. TCRdb reprocessed the 5' RACE reads, keeping one entry per CDR3 protein, no DNA. The listing contains 85,000 to 120,000 distinct CDR3 sequences. This clonotype was sampled from a human donor in good health. Some clones in this sample may be carry-over from other donors' samples. Material for sequencing was naive CXCR3+ CD8+ T cells from blood. Subset described: CD45RO-CCR7+CD27+CD95- naive CD8+ T cells expressing CXCR3 (TNR3+). The V and J genes are TRBV7-9 and TRBJ2-7; TCRdb indicates TRBD2, and absent DNA this call remains unverified. The CDR3 here is CASTTTSDSYEQYF.